This is a list of T cell receptor beta chains from one sample in a study of blood T cells in healthy people across ages. TCRdb re-analysed the 5' RACE reads in MiXCR, keeping a single row per CDR3 protein. The profile shows roughly 1,300,000 distinct CDR3 sequences, approximately 59% of them singletons. Sample: blood. Every receptor here comes from a young man in good health. Each CDR3 is given without its conserved first and last residue. The order of the fields is V gene, CDR3 length, CDR3 protein.

v_gene: TRBV7-2; len: 13; CDR3aa: ASSLLLAGALEQY
v_gene: TRBV7-8; len: 13; CDR3aa: ASSLGETLWDEQY
v_gene: TRBV7-9; len: 12; CDR3aa: ASSLPPSEPEAF
v_gene: TRBV4-1; len: 14; CDR3aa: ASSQDGSSGGARQY
v_gene: TRBV6-2/TRBV6-3; len: 13; CDR3aa: ASTPTSGNRNEQF
v_gene: TRBV18; len: 11; CDR3aa: ASSPPGPDTQY
v_gene: TRBV12-3/TRBV12-4; len: 14; CDR3aa: ASSRHRGPGGGEAF
v_gene: TRBV20-1; len: 14; CDR3aa: SAPNQAGANFNEQF
v_gene: TRBV12-3/TRBV12-4; len: 10; CDR3aa: ASSLSTYGYT
v_gene: TRBV19; len: 13; CDR3aa: ASSSSGQGAREQY
v_gene: TRBV20-1; len: 10; CDR3aa: SARDQGGIQY
v_gene: TRBV7-9; len: 12; CDR3aa: ASSLPGTPSEQF
v_gene: TRBV12-3/TRBV12-4; len: 12; CDR3aa: ASTLRGSYNEQF
v_gene: TRBV12-3/TRBV12-4; len: 13; CDR3aa: ASSPPDRKGKPQH
v_gene: TRBV4-1; len: 14; CDR3aa: ASSQDWAGSTNEQF
v_gene: TRBV12-3/TRBV12-4; len: 14; CDR3aa: ASSLGQGRGAYEQY
v_gene: TRBV29-1; len: 12; CDR3aa: SATGRIPYNEQY
v_gene: TRBV7-6; len: 13; CDR3aa: ASSFFGSFTDTQY
v_gene: TRBV7-2; len: 13; CDR3aa: ASSPQGQGYEKLF
v_gene: TRBV11-2; len: 15; CDR3aa: ASSLDHRDRERREQF
v_gene: TRBV7-9; len: 14; CDR3aa: ASSLVLGTGGNEQY
v_gene: TRBV4-1; len: 13; CDR3aa: ASRTRITGANVLT
v_gene: TRBV27; len: 17; CDR3aa: ASSSMPGQGASWWNEQF
v_gene: TRBV20-1; len: 11; CDR3aa: SARMVARDTQY
v_gene: TRBV7-9; len: 12; CDR3aa: ASSLPGLVNEQF
v_gene: TRBV4-2; len: 12; CDR3aa: ASSPGQGRYEQF
v_gene: TRBV11-1; len: 13; CDR3aa: ASSFGTSGSNEQY
v_gene: TRBV10-2; len: 13; CDR3aa: ASCEQGAYYNEQF
v_gene: TRBV12-3/TRBV12-4; len: 12; CDR3aa: ASTIRRDTDTQY
v_gene: TRBV12-3/TRBV12-4; len: 13; CDR3aa: ASSPWGIEGWKLF